Below, 22 T cell receptor beta chains from the same sample are listed, as sequenced in a study of human T cells and chemical hapten exposure. Time point noted: patch test 2, 6 weeks after DPC sensitization. Treatment defined: therapeutic diphenylcyclopropenone sensitization with weekly scalp DPC. Via MiXCR, TCRdb re-called the RACE reads, giving one row per CDR3 protein. This repertoire shows 65,000 to 90,000 distinct CDR3 sequences, about 6.6% found once; its top ten account for about 1.5%. The sequenced sample was whole blood, obtained in connection with sensitization to the hapten diphenylcyclopropenone (DPC). Receptors were obtained from a woman aged 30 to 39 with alopecia areata. Some clones in this sample may be carry-over from other donors' samples.

The chain uses TRBV18 and TRBJ1-1; no firm D call. Germline V gene sequence: CDR1 KGHSH, CDR2 LQKENI. The CDR3 totals 17 residues. V lost 3 bases and J lost 1, with 18 bases in between. The CDR3 DNA follows: TGTGCCAGCTCACCGCAGGTTTTAGACGGCCGGAACACTGAAGCTTTCTTT. This gives the protein CASSPQVLDGRNTEAFF.

This clonotype appeared many times. The chain carries TRBV20-1 and TRBJ2-3; the match to TRBD2 covers 9 bases. CDR3 length equals 14 residues. The ends lost 3 bases at V and 5 bases at J; junction bases unmatched: 6. Germline lookup yields CDR1 DFQATT and CDR2 SNEGSKA (reference sequence). The CDR3 DNA reads as TGCAGTGCTAGTGGCGGGGGGGCGAGAGATACGCAGTATTTT. Translated: CSASGGGARDTQYF.

This clonotype was observed at least ten times. This chain uses TRBV20-1 with TRBJ2-3; TRBD1 is a possible D gene (6 bases). CDR1 DFQATT and CDR2 SNEGSKA come from the germline V gene (reference sequence). The CDR3 contains 15 residues. Trimming left V 7 bases short and J 6 bases short, with 23 bases between. This CDR3 is CSVGAGTRGMDTQYF. In DNA form, the CDR3 reads TGCAGTGTCGGAGCCGGGACAAGGGGAATGGATACGCAGTATTTT.

Of note for this clonotype: Germline and junction disagree at one end, which may indicate a read error. The V call is TRBV19, the J call TRBJ1-1; D is ambiguous. Per the germline V gene, CDR1 is LNHDA and CDR2 is SQIVND (reference sequence). This CDR3 is built from 13 residues. This chain's CDR3 is CASSVLAYTEASF. DNA of the CDR3: TGTGCCAGTAGTGTGCTCGCGTACACTGAAGCTTCCTTT. The entire variable domain, with the rest obtained from reference TRBV19 and TRBJ1-1, is as follows: DGGITQSPKYLFRKEGQNVTLSCEQNLNHDAMYWYRQDPGQGLRLIYYSQIVNDFQKGDIAEGYSVSREKKESFPLTVTSAQKNPTAFYLCASSVLAYTEASFGQGTRLTVV.

This clonotype has only a few counts. J is TRBJ1-1 and V is TRBV12-3 or TRBV12-4, with no clear D. The CDR3 loop spans 11 amino acids. The V and J ends lost 3 bases and 5 bases respectively, with 4 bases between them. CDR3 coding DNA: TGTGCCAGCAGTTTGGAGACTGAAGCTTTCTTT. Protein product: CASSLETEAFF.

This clonotype was seen ten or more times. The chain recombines TRBV20-1 with TRBJ2-1; 9 nucleotides match TRBD1. The junction had 10 bases not matched to a gene; V was cut back by 5 bases and J by 5 bases. Germline V gene sequence: CDR1 DFQATT, CDR2 SNEGSKA (reference sequence). The CDR3 extends over 15 amino acids. CDR3 sequence (DNA): TGCAGTGCTGACGTCTCCGGGACAGGGAACAATGAGCAGTTCTTC. Its translation: CSADVSGTGNNEQFF.

This clonotype was seen repeatedly, ten times or more. The chain has TRBV7-8 and TRBJ1-5, with no clear D. The CDR3 has 13 amino acids. Germline-derived CDR1 and CDR2 are SGHVS and FQNEAQ. Trimming left V 5 bases short and J 4 bases short, with 9 bases between. DNA for the CDR3: TGTGCCAGCAGCCCCGATCGTAATCAGCCCCAGCATTTT. This codes for CASSPDRNQPQHF. Full variable domain (rest looked up from reference TRBV7-8 and TRBJ1-5): GAGVSQSPRYKVAKRGQDVALRCDPISGHVSLFWYQQALGQGPEFLTYFQNEAQLDKSGLPSDRFFAERPEGSVSTLKIQRTQQEDSAVYLCASSPDRNQPQHFGDGTRLSIL.

This clonotype came up a few times. The DNA for the CDR3 is TGTGCCAGCAGTAGGGGACAGCACCGTGGGAACACTGAAGCTTTCTTT. Protein product: CASSRGQHRGNTEAFF. The chain joins TRBV6-5 to TRBJ1-1, with 7 nucleotides matching TRBD1. J lost 1 base, V lost 5 bases, and 10 bases had no gene match. Germline CDR1 and CDR2: MNHEY and SVGAGI. The CDR3 has 16 amino acids.

This clonotype was seen a few times. The chain has TRBV18 and TRBJ1-1, with 10 bases matching TRBD1. V lost 8 bases to trimming and J lost 5 bases; unmatched junction nucleotides: 5. This CDR3 contains 13 residues. Germline CDR1 and CDR2: KGHSH and LQKENI. The CDR3 sequence is CASKPGQGTEAFF. The CDR3 DNA sequence: TGTGCCAGCAAACCGGGACAGGGGACTGAAGCTTTCTTT.

In this sample, this clonotype turned up a few times. This chain joins TRBV5-6 and TRBJ1-5; no firm D call. CDR1 SGHDT and CDR2 YYEEEE come from the germline V gene. The V end was cut by 0 bases, the J end by 3 bases, with 7 bases between. CDR3 length: 14 amino acids. The DNA of the CDR3 is TGTGCCAGCAGCTTGGGGCAGCCCAATCAGCCCCAGCATTTT. Its translation is CASSLGQPNQPQHF.

This clonotype was counted at least ten times. The chain joins TRBV12-3 or TRBV12-4 to TRBJ1-1; weak D call: TRBD1 (5 bases). Deletions cut 2 bases from V and 4 bases from J, with 8 bases between. The CDR3 has 13 amino acids. CDR3 region: CASSLNGGTEAFF. CDR3 DNA: TGTGCCAGCAGTTTAAACGGGGGCACTGAAGCTTTCTTT.

This clonotype has a handful of counts. The chain combines TRBV29-1 with TRBJ2-3; 8 bases fit TRBD2. This CDR3 region has 19 residues. CDR1 and CDR2 from the germline V gene are SQVTM and ANQGSEA. With 5 bases clipped from V and 0 bases from J, the junction kept 19 bases outside the gene matches. The CDR3 coding sequence is TGCAGCGTTCCTATCCCACCCCCGCGGGGGGCAACTAGCACAGATACGCAGTATTTT. Its translation: CSVPIPPPRGATSTDTQYF.

This clonotype was observed many times. CDR3 region: CASSQGWGQGHEQYF. The CDR3 coding sequence is TGTGCCAGCAGCCAAGGTTGGGGGCAGGGGCACGAGCAGTACTTC. The V and J genes are TRBV9 and TRBJ2-7, with D possibly TRBD1 on 6 matching bases. Trimming took 4 bases from V and 5 from J, leaving 19 bases between them. The CDR3 sequence is 15 residues long. Germline V lookup: CDR1 SGDLS, CDR2 YYNGEE.

CDR3 coding DNA: TGTGCCAGTAGTATCTCTGTCGCAGCAACTGAAGCTTTCTTT. Protein: CASSISVAATEAFF. The genes are TRBV19 and TRBJ1-1, with D unresolved. V lost 3 bases and J 5 bases, leaving 13 bases between the germline ends. This CDR3 has 14 residues. Per the germline V gene, CDR1 is LNHDA and CDR2 is SQIVND (reference sequence).

The V gene is TRBV10-3, the J gene TRBJ2-3; a possible D gene is TRBD2 (5 bases). Per germline, CDR1 ENHRY and CDR2 SYGVKD. Deletions cut 6 bases from V and 3 bases from J, with 10 bases between. CDR3 length equals 13 residues. CDR3 in amino acids: CAISARGTDTQYF. DNA of the CDR3: TGTGCCATCAGCGCCCGGGGTACAGATACGCAGTATTTT.

This clonotype was detected many times. The CDR3 sequence is CAIARRGNYGYTF. CDR3 DNA: TGTGCCATCGCTCGGCGCGGAAACTATGGCTACACCTTC. This sequence joins TRBV6-5 and TRBJ1-2; D is uncertain. V was trimmed by 10 bases and J by 2 bases, leaving 14 bases between them. CDR3 length: 13 amino acids. CDR1 is MNHEY and CDR2 is SVGAGI in the germline V gene.

This clonotype showed up many times. The chain combines TRBV29-1 with TRBJ1-2; D unresolved. CDR1 SQVTM and CDR2 ANQGSEA come from the germline V gene. The V and J ends lost 6 bases and 0 bases respectively, with 8 bases between them. This CDR3 is 12 amino acids long. The CDR3 region is CSVATANYGYTF. The CDR3 DNA reads TGCAGCGTCGCAACAGCTAACTATGGCTACACCTTC.

J is TRBJ2-5 and V is TRBV7-6, with 7 bases aligning to TRBD1. The CDR3 contains 15 residues. V shed 4 bases and J 2 bases; nucleotides not matched to a gene: 7. CDR1 and CDR2 (germline): SGHVS, FNYEAQ. The CDR3 DNA is TGTGCCAGCAGCTATCGGACAGGATCGCAAGAGACCCAGTACTTC. This sequence encodes CASSYRTGSQETQYF.

This clonotype has ten or more counts. The V and J genes are TRBV2 and TRBJ2-5; 8 nucleotides line up with TRBD1. Per the germline V gene, CDR1 is SNHLY and CDR2 is FYNNEI. The CDR3 consists of 15 residues. The V segment lost 6 bases and the J segment 2 bases; nucleotides outside the gene matches: 8. CDR3 bases: TGTGCCAGCAGCGGACAGGGCGGGGTGCAAGAGACCCAGTACTTC. Amino acids: CASSGQGGVQETQYF. Variable domain in full (rest from reference TRBV2 and TRBJ2-5): EPEVTQTPSHQVTQMGQEVILRCVPISNHLYFYWYRQILGQKVEFLVSFYNNEISEKSEIFDDQFSVERPDGSNFTLKIRSTKLEDSAMYFCASSGQGGVQETQYFGPGTRLLVL.

In its sample, this clonotype was seen many times. The chain recombines TRBV7-2 with TRBJ1-1, with a tentative D call TRBD1 (6 bases). V was pared by 0 bases and J by 7 bases, with 15 bases between. Looked up from germline, CDR1 is SGHTA and CDR2 is FQGNSA. This CDR3 spans 15 amino acids. As DNA, the CDR3 is TGTGCCAGCAGCTTAGCTGGAGGGGGGGCGAATGAAGCTTTCTTT. Its translation is CASSLAGGGANEAFF.

This clonotype was seen at least ten times. V and J are TRBV18 and TRBJ1-2; D remains ambiguous. The V and J ends lost 4 bases and 6 bases respectively, with 12 bases between them. There are 13 residues in the CDR3. Germline CDR1 KGHSH, CDR2 LQKENI. The CDR3: CASSLLGRDGYTF. In DNA form, the CDR3 reads TGTGCCAGCTCACTCCTTGGCCGGGATGGCTACACCTTC.

The table lists this clonotype with many counts. The chain has TRBV29-1 and TRBJ2-3; D remains unclear. The CDR3 is 14 amino acids. Between the trimmed V and J ends, which lost 4 bases and 3 bases, there was a span of 14 bases. Per the germline V gene, CDR1 is SQVTM and CDR2 is ANQGSEA. The CDR3 nucleotides read TGCAGCGTTGGTACTTTAACGCGGACAGATACGCAGTATTTT. Amino acid sequence: CSVGTLTRTDTQYF.